This T cell receptor (beta chain) was identified during a study of CD8+ T cells in alopecia areata. Overall study context: Patients in the study were on tofacitinib for 6 to 18 months, then off it for 6 months. Study results and limitations: Across lesional scalp, and particularly alopecia totalis/universalis, clonality surpassed that of normal scalp.

Treatment of the sample: oral pan-JAK inhibitor, 5-10 mg twice daily. Isolated RNA was reverse transcribed into cDNA used as the sequencing template. Sequencing was performed with immunoSEQ multiplex PCR; in TCRdb, only in-frame clones are kept and a portion is missing. Of about 150,000 clones in the sample, nearly 55% were seen once. Per germline, CDR1 SEHNR and CDR2 FQNEAQ (reference sequence). The CDR3 runs 12 residues. The germline V and J ends were trimmed by 1 base and 5 bases, with 4 bases remaining between them. This clone showed up just a few times. The target antigen is unknown. This TCR was recovered from a human donor with alopecia areata. The chain carries TRBV7-9 and TRBJ2-3; D ambiguous. The sample here was CD8+ T cells sorted from blood, taken at week 4, from a patient treated with tofacitinib. CDR3 in DNA: TGTGCCAGCAGCTTAGAGGGAGATACGCAGTATTTT. Amino acids: CASSLEGDTQYF.